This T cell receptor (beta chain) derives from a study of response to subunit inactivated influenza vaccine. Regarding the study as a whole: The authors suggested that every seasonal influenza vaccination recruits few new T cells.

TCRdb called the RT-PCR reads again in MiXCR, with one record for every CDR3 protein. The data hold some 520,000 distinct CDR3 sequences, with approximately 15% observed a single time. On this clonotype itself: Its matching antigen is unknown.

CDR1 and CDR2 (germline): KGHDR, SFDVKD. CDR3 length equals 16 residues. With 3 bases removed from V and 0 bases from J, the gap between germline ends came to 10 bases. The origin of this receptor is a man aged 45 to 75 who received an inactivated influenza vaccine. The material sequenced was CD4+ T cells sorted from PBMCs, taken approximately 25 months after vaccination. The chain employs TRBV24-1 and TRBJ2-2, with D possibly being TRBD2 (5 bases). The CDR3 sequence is CATSDQDSTNTGELFF. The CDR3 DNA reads TGTGCCACCAGTGATCAGGACTCGACGAACACCGGGGAGCTGTTTTTT.